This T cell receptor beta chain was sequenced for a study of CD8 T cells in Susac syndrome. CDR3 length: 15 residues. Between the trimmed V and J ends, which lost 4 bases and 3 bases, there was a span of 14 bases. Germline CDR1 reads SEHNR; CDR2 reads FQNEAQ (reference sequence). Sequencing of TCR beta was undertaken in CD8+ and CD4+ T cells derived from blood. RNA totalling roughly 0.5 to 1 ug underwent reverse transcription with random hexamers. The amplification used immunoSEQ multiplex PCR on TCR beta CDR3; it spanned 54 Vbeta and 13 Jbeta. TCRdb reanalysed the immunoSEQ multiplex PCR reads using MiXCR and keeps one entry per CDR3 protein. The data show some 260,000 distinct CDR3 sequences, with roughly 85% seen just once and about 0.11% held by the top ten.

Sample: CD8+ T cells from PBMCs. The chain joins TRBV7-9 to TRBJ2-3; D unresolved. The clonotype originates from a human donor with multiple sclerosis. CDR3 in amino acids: CASSSTSSRTDTQYF. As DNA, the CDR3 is TGTGCCAGCAGCTCAACCTCCTCTAGAACAGATACGCAGTATTTT.